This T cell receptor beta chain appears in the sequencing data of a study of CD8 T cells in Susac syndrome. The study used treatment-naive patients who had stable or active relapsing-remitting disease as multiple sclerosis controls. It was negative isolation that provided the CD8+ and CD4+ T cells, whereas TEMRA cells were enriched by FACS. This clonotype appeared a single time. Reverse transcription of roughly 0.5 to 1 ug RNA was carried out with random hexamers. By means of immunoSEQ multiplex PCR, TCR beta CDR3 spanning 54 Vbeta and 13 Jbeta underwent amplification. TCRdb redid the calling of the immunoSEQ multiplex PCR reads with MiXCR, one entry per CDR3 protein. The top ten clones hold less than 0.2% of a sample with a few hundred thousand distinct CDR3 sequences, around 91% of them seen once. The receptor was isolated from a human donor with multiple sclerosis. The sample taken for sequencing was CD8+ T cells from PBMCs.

CDR3: CASSLQGVPYEQYF. Written as DNA, the CDR3 is TGTGCCAGCAGCTTACAGGGGGTGCCCTACGAGCAGTACTTC. The chain has TRBV7-2 and TRBJ2-7, with TRBD1 identical over 7 bases. V gave up 2 bases and J gave up 2 bases; unmatched junction bases: 3. The CDR3 has 14 residues. The germline V gene has CDR1 SGHTA and CDR2 FQGNSA.